This TCR beta chain was observed in a study of T cell clones after liver transplantation. Overall study context: Three of the eight recipients were HCV-positive; the rest had non-autoimmune, non-viral transplant indications.

General study results and limits: Low donor cell numbers restricted donor-reactive repertoire measurement in a couple of subjects.

Assay: immunoSEQ multiplex PCR; the TCRdb copy retains only in-frame clones and omits some. Seen here are roughly 53,000 clones, less than 75% observed once, and the top ten hold around 8.9%. Worth noting for this clone: Its specificity is unknown.

Germline V CDR1 and CDR2: SGHTA, FQGNSA. This CDR3 comprises 16 residues. Trimming removed 3 bases from V and 8 bases from J; junction bases left unmatched: 14. The chain combines TRBV7-2 with TRBJ1-2; TRBD1 matches 8 bases. The sequence derives from a human patient who received a liver transplant. Some of these T cells may belong to the graft donor. The sample in question was CD4+ T cells from blood, obtained at the 22-month timepoint. The CDR3 region is CASSFMDRVNLGGYTF. In DNA, the CDR3 is TGTGCCAGCAGCTTCATGGACAGGGTAAATTTGGGCGGCTACACCTTC.